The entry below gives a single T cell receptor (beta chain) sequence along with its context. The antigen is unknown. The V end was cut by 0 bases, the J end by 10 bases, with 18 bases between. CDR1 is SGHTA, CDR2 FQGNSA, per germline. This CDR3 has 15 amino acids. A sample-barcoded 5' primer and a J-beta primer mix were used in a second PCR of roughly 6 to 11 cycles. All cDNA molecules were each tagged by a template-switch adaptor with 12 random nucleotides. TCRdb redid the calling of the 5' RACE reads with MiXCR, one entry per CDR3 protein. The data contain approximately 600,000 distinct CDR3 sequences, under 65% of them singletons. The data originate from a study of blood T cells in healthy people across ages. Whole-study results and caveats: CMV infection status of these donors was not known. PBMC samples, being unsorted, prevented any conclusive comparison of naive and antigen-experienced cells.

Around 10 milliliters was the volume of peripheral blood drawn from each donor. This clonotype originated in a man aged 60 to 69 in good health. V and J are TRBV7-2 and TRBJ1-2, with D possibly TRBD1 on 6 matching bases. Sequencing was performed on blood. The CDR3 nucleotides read TGTGCCAGCAGCTTAGCACAGGGAAGGATTTTGGACTACACCTTC. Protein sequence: CASSLAQGRILDYTF.